The next 16 T cell receptor beta chains were all read from a single sample in a study of T cells after yellow fever vaccination (dated by TCRdb to the late 2010s). The library was produced with 5' RACE. Sequencing instrument: Illumina HiSeq 2500. Through fastp at Q25 and MiXCR, TCRdb rebuilt clones from the public reads, retaining in-frame beta chains. Rows with a matching CDR3 protein are joined into one entry that keeps the most common DNA and genes. This sample lists over 65,000 distinct CDR3 sequences; about an eighth were detected once. Around 23% of the sample rests with the top ten. The sample's treatment or condition, from its label and the paper: live attenuated yellow fever vaccine strain. The sample in question was CD8+ T cells not binding an NS4B(214-222) dextramer, sorted from PBMCs, obtained approximately 22 days after the first yellow fever vaccination. This specimen's cell subset or site label, per the study, means: NS4B epitope dextramer-negative CD8 T cells. These TCRs come from a man younger than 35 who received the YFV17D yellow fever vaccine.

In this sample, this clonotype turned up a few times. The chain uses TRBV12-3 or TRBV12-4 and TRBJ2-3; D perhaps matches TRBD1 (6 bases). The CDR3 contains 13 residues. V shed 8 bases and J shed 4 bases, with 13 bases lying between them. The CDR3, as DNA: TGTGCCAGCCGGCCCAGGGGTGCAGATACGCAGTATTTT. Translated: CASRPRGADTQYF.

This clonotype was counted a few times. The rearrangement joins TRBV28 to TRBJ2-2, with 10 bases matching TRBD2. The CDR3 has 20 amino acids. CDR1 is MDHEN and CDR2 is SYDVKM in the germline V gene. J gave up 0 bases and V 3 bases, and 13 bases lay outside the gene matches. CDR3 sequence: CASSFRSRLAGAANTGELFF. CDR3 DNA: TGTGCCAGCAGTTTCCGGTCGAGGCTAGCGGGGGCCGCGAACACCGGGGAGCTGTTTTTT. Complete variable domain (other parts from reference TRBV28 and TRBJ2-2): DVKVTQSSRYLVKRTGEKVFLECVQDMDHENMFWYRQDPGLGLRLIYFSYDVKMKEKGDIPEGYSVSREKKERFSLILESASTNQTSMYLCASSFRSRLAGAANTGELFFGEGSRLTVL.

This chain connects TRBV10-3 to TRBJ1-2, with a weak D call TRBD1 (5 bases). The germline CDR1 and CDR2 sequences are ENHRY and SYGVKD. The CDR3 covers 15 residues. Between the trimmed V and J ends, which lost 2 bases and 4 bases, there was a span of 14 bases. CDR3 coding DNA: TGTGCCATCAGTGAGGGGGGGGACGGCCTCTATGGCTACACCTTC. Its translation is CAISEGGDGLYGYTF.

A few counts support this clonotype. The V and J genes are TRBV6-2 or TRBV6-3 and TRBJ2-1; D tentatively fits TRBD1 or TRBD2 (6 bases each). Germline-derived CDR1 and CDR2 are MNHEY and SVGEGT. Trimming pared 8 bases from V and 8 bases from J, leaving 16 bases between. CDR3 length equals 13 residues. This CDR3 reads CASRIGGPDEQFF. Here the CDR3 DNA reads TGTGCCAGCCGAATAGGGGGGCCGGATGAGCAGTTCTTC.

Ten or more counts support this clonotype. The chain joins TRBV5-1 to TRBJ2-5; D remains unclear. V lost 4 bases and J lost 4, with 11 bases in between. CDR1 SGHRS and CDR2 YFSETQ come from the germline V gene. CDR3 length: 13 residues. CDR3 DNA sequence: TGCGCCAGCAGCCCCGACTTGGGAGAGACCCAGTACTTC. It codes for CASSPDLGETQYF.

This clonotype was counted at least ten times. The V call is TRBV27, the J call TRBJ2-1, with 13 positions matching TRBD2. CDR3 length: 18 amino acids. V gave up 5 bases and J gave up 2 bases; unmatched junction bases: 9. Germline V CDR1 and CDR2: MNHEY, SMNVEV (reference sequence). CDR3 nucleotides: TGTGCCAGCAGTGCTGGGACTAGCGGGGAGACACCCTACAATGAGCAGTTCTTC. Protein: CASSAGTSGETPYNEQFF.

The sample holds many counts of this clonotype. The chain couples TRBV20-1 to TRBJ1-1, with D maybe TRBD1 (5 bases). Germline values: CDR1 DFQATT, CDR2 SNEGSKA (reference sequence). This CDR3 has 12 amino acids. Trimming stripped 6 bases from V and 1 base from J, with 9 bases between. The CDR3 is CSAWRGNTEAFF. In nucleotides, the CDR3 is TGCAGTGCATGGAGGGGGAACACTGAAGCTTTCTTT.

This clonotype has more than one count but fewer than ten. The V call is TRBV12-3 or TRBV12-4, the J call TRBJ2-7; no definite D call. V was trimmed by 6 bases and J by 3 bases, leaving 15 bases between them. This CDR3 contains 14 residues. CDR3: CASSLRPEVYEQYF. CDR3 nucleotide sequence: TGTGCCAGCAGCCTCAGACCTGAGGTCTACGAGCAGTACTTC.

This rearrangement joins TRBV6-5 to TRBJ2-3; tentative D call: TRBD2 (5 bases). V lost 2 bases, J lost 1 base, and 16 bases lay in between. Looked up from germline, CDR1 is MNHEY and CDR2 is SVGAGI. This CDR3 is built from 17 residues. The CDR3 nucleotides are TGTGCCAGCAGTTACACGGCCGGGTCCGGGGGCACAGATACGCAGTATTTT. Translating gives CASSYTAGSGGTDTQYF.

The V call is TRBV7-9, the J call TRBJ2-1, with D unresolved. Trimming removed 8 bases from V and 6 bases from J, with 11 bases in between. CDR3 length: 12 amino acids. Germline values: CDR1 SEHNR, CDR2 FQNEAQ (reference sequence). Written as DNA, the CDR3 is TGTGCCAGCCGGCTGCGGTTCAATGAGCAGTTCTTC. Its translation is CASRLRFNEQFF.

The chain employs TRBV5-8 and TRBJ2-7; weak D call: TRBD1 (5 bases). Looked up from germline, CDR1 is SGHTS and CDR2 is YDEGEE. The CDR3 loop spans 14 amino acids. V lost 0 bases, J lost 3 bases, and 10 bases lay in between. CDR3 protein: CASSLVPGNYEQYF. Here the CDR3 DNA reads TGTGCCAGCAGCTTGGTTCCAGGGAACTACGAGCAGTACTTC.

This chain joins TRBV4-1 and TRBJ2-5; D gene ambiguous. The CDR3 has 16 amino acids. The germline V gene encodes CDR1 MGHRA and CDR2 YSYEKL. Deletions cut 5 bases from V and 2 bases from J, with 18 bases between. The CDR3 reads CASSFEPTDAQETQYF. The CDR3 DNA reads TGCGCCAGCAGCTTCGAACCGACCGACGCACAAGAGACCCAGTACTTC.

This clonotype was found a few times. This sequence joins TRBV19 and TRBJ2-1, with TRBD2 matching over 11 bases. The germline CDR1 and CDR2 sequences are LNHDA and SQIVND (reference sequence). Unmatched junction bases numbered 6, after V lost 5 bases and J lost 6 bases. This CDR3 comprises 15 residues. CDR3 amino acids: CASSPTSGDFNEQFF. CDR3 bases: TGTGCCAGTAGTCCGACTAGCGGGGACTTCAATGAGCAGTTCTTC.

The chain couples TRBV4-1 to TRBJ1-2, with TRBD1 matching over 10 bases. CDR3 length: 15 residues. Trimming took 4 bases from V and 6 from J; bases not matched to a gene: 8. Germline CDR1 reads MGHRA; CDR2 reads YSYEKL. CDR3 sequence (DNA): TGCGCCAGCAGCCTCCGCCTGGGACAGGGGAATGGCTACACCTTC. It specifies CASSLRLGQGNGYTF.

This clonotype was seen only a few times. The V gene is TRBV9, the J gene TRBJ2-1; the D is unclear. In germline, CDR1 is SGDLS, CDR2 YYNGEE. This CDR3 is built from 13 residues. Trimming cost V 3 bases and J 9 bases, with 13 bases left between them. CDR3 sequence: CASSAPRGGEQFF. CDR3 coding DNA: TGTGCCAGCAGCGCCCCCAGAGGCGGTGAGCAGTTCTTC.

This clonotype showed up just once. The chain joins TRBV6-5 to TRBJ1-1; no definite D call. CDR3 size: 14 residues. Germline-derived CDR1 and CDR2 are MNHEY and SVGAGI. Deletions cut 2 bases from V and 3 bases from J, with 10 bases between. For the CDR3, the DNA is TGTGCCAGCAGTTACGTTCGCGGAGACACTGAAGCTTTCTTT. Translating gives CASSYVRGDTEAFF.